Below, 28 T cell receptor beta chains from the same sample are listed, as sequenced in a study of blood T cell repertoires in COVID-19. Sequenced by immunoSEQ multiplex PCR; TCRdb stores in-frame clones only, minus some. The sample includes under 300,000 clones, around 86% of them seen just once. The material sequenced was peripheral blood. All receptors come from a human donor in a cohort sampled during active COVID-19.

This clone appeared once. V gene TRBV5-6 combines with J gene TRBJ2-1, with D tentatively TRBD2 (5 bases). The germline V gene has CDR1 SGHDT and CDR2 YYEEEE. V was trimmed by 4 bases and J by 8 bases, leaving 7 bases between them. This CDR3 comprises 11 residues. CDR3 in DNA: TGTGCCAGCAGCCGAGGGTATGAGCAGTTCTTC. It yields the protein CASSRGYEQFF.

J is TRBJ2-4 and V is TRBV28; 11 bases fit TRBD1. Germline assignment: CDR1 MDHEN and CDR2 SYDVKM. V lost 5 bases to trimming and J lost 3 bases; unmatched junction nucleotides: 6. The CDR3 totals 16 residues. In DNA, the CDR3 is TGTGCCAGCAGTCCTACGGGACAGGGGGACAAAAACATTCAGTACTTC. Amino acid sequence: CASSPTGQGDKNIQYF.

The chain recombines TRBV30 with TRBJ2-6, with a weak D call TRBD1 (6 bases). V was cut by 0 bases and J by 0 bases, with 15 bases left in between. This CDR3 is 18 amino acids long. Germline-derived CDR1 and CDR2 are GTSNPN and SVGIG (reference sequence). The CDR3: CAWSVYAGAISGANVLTF. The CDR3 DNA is TGTGCCTGGAGTGTTTATGCAGGGGCGATCTCTGGGGCCAACGTCCTGACTTTC.

This chain's CDR3 is CASSRRSGASTDTQYF. The DNA for the CDR3 is TGTGCCAGCAGTCGCAGGAGCGGTGCTAGCACAGATACGCAGTATTTT. The chain couples TRBV2 to TRBJ2-3, with D perhaps TRBD2 (5 bases). Germline CDR1 and CDR2: SNHLY and FYNNEI. CDR3 size: 16 residues. V lost 5 bases and J lost 0, with 15 bases in between.

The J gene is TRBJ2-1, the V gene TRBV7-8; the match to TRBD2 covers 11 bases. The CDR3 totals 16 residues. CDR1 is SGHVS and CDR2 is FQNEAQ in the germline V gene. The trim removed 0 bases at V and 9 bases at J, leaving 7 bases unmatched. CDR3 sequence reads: CASSLAVSGRAVEQFF. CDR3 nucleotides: TGTGCCAGCAGCTTAGCGGTTAGCGGGAGGGCGGTTGAGCAGTTCTTC.

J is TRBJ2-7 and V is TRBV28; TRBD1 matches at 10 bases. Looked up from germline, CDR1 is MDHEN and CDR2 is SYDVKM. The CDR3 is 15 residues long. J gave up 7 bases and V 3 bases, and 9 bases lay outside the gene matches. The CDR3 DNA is TGTGCCAGCAGTTTTGTCAGACAGGGGGCGCGGGAGCAGTACTTC. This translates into CASSFVRQGAREQYF.

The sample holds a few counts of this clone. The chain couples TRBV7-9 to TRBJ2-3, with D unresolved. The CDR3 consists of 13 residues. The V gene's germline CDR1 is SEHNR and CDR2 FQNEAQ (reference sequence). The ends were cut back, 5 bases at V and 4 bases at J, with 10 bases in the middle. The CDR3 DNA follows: TGTGCCAGCAGCCCCCCTTCGTCAGATACGCAGTATTTT. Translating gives CASSPPSSDTQYF.

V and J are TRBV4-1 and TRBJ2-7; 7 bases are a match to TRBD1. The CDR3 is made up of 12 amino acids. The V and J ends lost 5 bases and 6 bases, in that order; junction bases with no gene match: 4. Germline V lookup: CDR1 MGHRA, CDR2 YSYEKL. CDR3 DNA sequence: TGCGCCAGCAGCTCGTACAGGGGCGAGCAGTACTTC. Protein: CASSSYRGEQYF.

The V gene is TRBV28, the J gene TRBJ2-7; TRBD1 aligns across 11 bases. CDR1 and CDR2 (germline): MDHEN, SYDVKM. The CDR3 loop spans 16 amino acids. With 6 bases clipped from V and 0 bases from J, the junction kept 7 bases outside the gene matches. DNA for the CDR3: TGTGCCAGCAGAACCGGGACAGGGGGATTCTCCTACGAGCAGTACTTC. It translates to CASRTGTGGFSYEQYF. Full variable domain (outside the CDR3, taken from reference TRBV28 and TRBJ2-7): DVKVTQSSRYLVKRTGEKVFLECVQDMDHENMFWYRQDPGLGLRLIYFSYDVKMKEKGDIPEGYSVSREKKERFSLILESASTNQTSMYLCASRTGTGGFSYEQYFGPGTRLTVT.

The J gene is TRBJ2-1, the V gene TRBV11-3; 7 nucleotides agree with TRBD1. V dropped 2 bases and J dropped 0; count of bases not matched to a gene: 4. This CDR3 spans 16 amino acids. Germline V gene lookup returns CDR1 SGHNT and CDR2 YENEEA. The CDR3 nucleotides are TGTGCCAGCAGCTTAACAGGGGACAGCTCCTACAATGAGCAGTTCTTC. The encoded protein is CASSLTGDSSYNEQFF.

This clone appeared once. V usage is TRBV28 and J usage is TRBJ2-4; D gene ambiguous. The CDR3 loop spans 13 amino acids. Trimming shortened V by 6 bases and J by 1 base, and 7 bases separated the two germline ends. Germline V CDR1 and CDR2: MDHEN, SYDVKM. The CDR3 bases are TGTGCCAGCAGGGCCCCGGCCAAAAACATTCAGTACTTC. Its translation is CASRAPAKNIQYF. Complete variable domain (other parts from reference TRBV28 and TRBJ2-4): DVKVTQSSRYLVKRTGEKVFLECVQDMDHENMFWYRQDPGLGLRLIYFSYDVKMKEKGDIPEGYSVSREKKERFSLILESASTNQTSMYLCASRAPAKNIQYFGAGTRLSVL.

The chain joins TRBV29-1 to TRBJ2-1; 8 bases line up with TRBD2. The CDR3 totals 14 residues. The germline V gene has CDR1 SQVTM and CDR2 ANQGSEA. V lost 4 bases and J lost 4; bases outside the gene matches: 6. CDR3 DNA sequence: TGCAGCGTTGCACCCAGCGGGAGTTACAATGAGCAGTTCTTC. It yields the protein CSVAPSGSYNEQFF.

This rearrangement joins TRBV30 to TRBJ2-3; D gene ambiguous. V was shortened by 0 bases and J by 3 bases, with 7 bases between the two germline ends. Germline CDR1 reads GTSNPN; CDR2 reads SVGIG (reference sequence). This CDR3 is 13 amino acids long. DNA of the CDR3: TGTGCCTGGAGTGTCAAGCTAACAGATACGCAGTATTTT. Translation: CAWSVKLTDTQYF. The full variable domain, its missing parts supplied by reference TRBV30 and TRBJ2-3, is SQTIHQWPATLVQPVGSPLSLECTVEGTSNPNLYWYRQAAGRGLQLLFYSVGIGQISSEVPQNLSASRPQDRQFILSSKKLLLSDSGFYLCAWSVKLTDTQYFGPGTRLTVL.

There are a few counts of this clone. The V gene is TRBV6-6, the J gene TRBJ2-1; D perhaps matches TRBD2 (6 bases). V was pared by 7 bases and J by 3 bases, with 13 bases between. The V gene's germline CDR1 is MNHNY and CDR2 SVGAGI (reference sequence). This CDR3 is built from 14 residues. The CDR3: CASMWGSGYNEQFF. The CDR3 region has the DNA TGTGCCAGCATGTGGGGTAGCGGCTACAATGAGCAGTTCTTC.

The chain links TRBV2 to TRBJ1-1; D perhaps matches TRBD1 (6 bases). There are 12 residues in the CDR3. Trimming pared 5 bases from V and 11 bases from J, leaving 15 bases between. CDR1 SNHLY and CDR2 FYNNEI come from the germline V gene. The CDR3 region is CASSSDRPQAFF. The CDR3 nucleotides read TGTGCCAGCAGTTCAGACAGGCCCCAGGCTTTCTTT. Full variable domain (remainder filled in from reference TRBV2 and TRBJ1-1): EPEVTQTPSHQVTQMGQEVILRCVPISNHLYFYWYRQILGQKVEFLVSFYNNEISEKSEIFDDQFSVERPDGSNFTLKIRSTKLEDSAMYFCASSSDRPQAFFGQGTRLTVV.

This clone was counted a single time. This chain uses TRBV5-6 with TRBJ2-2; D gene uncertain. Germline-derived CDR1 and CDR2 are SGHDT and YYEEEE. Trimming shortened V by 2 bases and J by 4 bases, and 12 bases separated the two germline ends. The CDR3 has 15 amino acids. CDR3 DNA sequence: TGTGCCAGCAGCTTTCCCGGGTCGTTCACCGGGGAGCTGTTTTTT. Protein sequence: CASSFPGSFTGELFF.

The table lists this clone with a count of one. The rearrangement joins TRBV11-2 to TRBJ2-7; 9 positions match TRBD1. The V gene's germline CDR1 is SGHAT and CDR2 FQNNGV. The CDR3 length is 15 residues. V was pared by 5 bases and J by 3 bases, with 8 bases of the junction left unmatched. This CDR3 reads CASSITGTGLYEQYF. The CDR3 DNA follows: TGTGCCAGCAGCATTACCGGGACAGGGCTCTACGAGCAGTACTTC.

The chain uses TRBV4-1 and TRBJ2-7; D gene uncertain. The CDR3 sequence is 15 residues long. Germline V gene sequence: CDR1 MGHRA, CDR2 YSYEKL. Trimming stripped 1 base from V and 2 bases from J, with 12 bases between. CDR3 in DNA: TGCGCCAGCAGCCAAGGCTCTGCGTATCCCTACGAGCAGTACTTC. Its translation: CASSQGSAYPYEQYF.

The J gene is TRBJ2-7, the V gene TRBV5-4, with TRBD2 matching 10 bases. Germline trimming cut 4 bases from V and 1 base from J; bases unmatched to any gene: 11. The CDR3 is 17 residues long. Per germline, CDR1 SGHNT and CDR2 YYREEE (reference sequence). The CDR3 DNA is TGTGCCAGCAGCCGGCCCGCGAGACTAGCGGGTTCCTACGAGCAGTACTTC. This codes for CASSRPARLAGSYEQYF.

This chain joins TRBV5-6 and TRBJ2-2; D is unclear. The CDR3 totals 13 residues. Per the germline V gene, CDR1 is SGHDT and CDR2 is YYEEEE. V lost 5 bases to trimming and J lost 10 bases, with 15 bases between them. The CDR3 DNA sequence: TGTGCCAGCAGTCCGGGTGTACCGGAGGAGCTGTTTTTT. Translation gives CASSPGVPEELFF.

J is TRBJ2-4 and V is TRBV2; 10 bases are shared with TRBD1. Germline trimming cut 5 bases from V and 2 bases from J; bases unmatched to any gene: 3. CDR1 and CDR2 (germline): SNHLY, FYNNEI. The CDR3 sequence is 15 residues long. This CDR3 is CASSRDRGTKNIQYF. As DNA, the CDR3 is TGTGCCAGCAGTCGGGACAGGGGCACCAAAAACATTCAGTACTTC.

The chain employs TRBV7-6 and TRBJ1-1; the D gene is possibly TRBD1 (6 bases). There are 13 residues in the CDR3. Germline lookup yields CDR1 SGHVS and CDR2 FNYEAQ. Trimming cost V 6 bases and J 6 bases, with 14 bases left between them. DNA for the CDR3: TGTGCCAGCAGGTCCTTTGGGGGCCCTGAAGCTTTCTTT. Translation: CASRSFGGPEAFF.

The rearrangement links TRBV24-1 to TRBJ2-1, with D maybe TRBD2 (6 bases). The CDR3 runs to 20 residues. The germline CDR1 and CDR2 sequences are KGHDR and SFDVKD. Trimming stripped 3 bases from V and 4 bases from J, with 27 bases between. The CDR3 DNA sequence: TGTGCCACCAGTGATGGGGGGAGTCGGGGCGGGATTCCCGTGTACAATGAGCAGTTCTTC. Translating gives CATSDGGSRGGIPVYNEQFF.

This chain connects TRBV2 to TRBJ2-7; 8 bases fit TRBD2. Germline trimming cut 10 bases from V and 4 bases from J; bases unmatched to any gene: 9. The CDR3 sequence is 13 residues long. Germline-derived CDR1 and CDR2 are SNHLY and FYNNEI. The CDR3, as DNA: TGTGCCATCCGACTTAGCGGGACTTACGAGCAGTACTTC. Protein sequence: CAIRLSGTYEQYF.

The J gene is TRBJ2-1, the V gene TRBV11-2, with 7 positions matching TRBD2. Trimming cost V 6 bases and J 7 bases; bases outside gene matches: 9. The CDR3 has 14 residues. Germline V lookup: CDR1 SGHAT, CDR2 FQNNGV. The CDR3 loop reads CASRQSGTGNEQFF. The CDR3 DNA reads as TGTGCCAGCAGACAAAGCGGGACTGGGAATGAGCAGTTCTTC.

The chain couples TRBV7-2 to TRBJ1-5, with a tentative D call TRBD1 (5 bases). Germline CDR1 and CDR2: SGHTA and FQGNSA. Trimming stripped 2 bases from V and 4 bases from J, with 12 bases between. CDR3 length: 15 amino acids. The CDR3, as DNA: TGTGCCAGCAGCTTATCTTCGGGGGGGAATCAGCCCCAGCATTTT. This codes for CASSLSSGGNQPQHF.

CDR3 sequence reads: CAGEGNTEAFF. CDR3 DNA sequence: TGTGCCGGCGAGGGGAACACTGAAGCTTTCTTT. The V gene is TRBV30, the J gene TRBJ1-1; D ambiguous. The germline CDR1 and CDR2 sequences are GTSNPN and SVGIG (reference sequence). The V end was cut by 8 bases, the J end by 1 base, with 8 bases between. CDR3 length: 11 amino acids.

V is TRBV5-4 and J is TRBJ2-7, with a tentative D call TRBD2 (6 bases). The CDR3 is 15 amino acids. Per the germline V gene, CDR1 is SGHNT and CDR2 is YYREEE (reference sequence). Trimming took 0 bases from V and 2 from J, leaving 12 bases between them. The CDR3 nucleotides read TGTGCCAGCAGCTTGGTAGGCGGGAACACCTACGAGCAGTACTTC. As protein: CASSLVGGNTYEQYF.